These 21 T cell receptor beta chains originate from one sample sequenced in a study of graft-versus-host responses after intestinal transplantation. Here immunoSEQ multiplex PCR was the method, and the copy in TCRdb shows in-frame clones only, minus some. The data show 55,000 to 70,000 clones, about 93% seen once. This sample comprised PBMCs, obtained less than 130 days after intestinal transplantation. The receptors shown here come from a human patient who received an intestinal transplant, so some T cells may come from the graft donor.

V usage is TRBV15 and J usage is TRBJ2-3, with 8 nucleotides matching TRBD1. This CDR3 comprises 14 residues. The germline V gene encodes CDR1 LNHNV and CDR2 YYDKDF (reference sequence). V lost 6 bases, J lost 3 bases, and 5 bases stayed unmatched. The CDR3 sequence is CATSSGQGTDTQYF. Written as DNA, the CDR3 is TGTGCCACCAGTTCCGGACAGGGAACAGATACGCAGTATTTT. The whole variable domain, remainder taken from reference TRBV15 and TRBJ2-3, is DAMVIQNPRYQVTQFGKPVTLSCSQTLNHNVMYWYQQKSSQAPKLLFHYYDKDFNNEADTPDNFQSRRPNTSFCFLDIRSPGLGDTAMYLCATSSGQGTDTQYFGPGTRLTVL.

The rearrangement uses TRBV2 and TRBJ1-2; D gene ambiguous. The CDR3 totals 13 residues. V lost 3 bases, J lost 4 bases, and 9 bases lay in between. Germline values: CDR1 SNHLY, CDR2 FYNNEI. The CDR3, as DNA: TGTGCCAGCAGTGACAGCGAATCCTATGGCTACACCTTC. Protein sequence: CASSDSESYGYTF.

Note on this clone: Other nucleotide sequences from this sample produce the same CDR3. The V call is TRBV25-1, the J call TRBJ2-3, with D possibly being TRBD2 (6 bases). Trimming stripped 5 bases from V and 3 bases from J, with 6 bases between. This CDR3 is 12 amino acids long. In germline, CDR1 is MGHDK, CDR2 SYGVNS. The CDR3 loop is CASSRGTDTQYF. The CDR3 nucleotides read TGTGCCAGCAGTCGGGGGACAGATACGCAGTATTTT.

The chain uses TRBV7-9 and TRBJ2-1; D gene ambiguous. CDR1 SEHNR and CDR2 FQNEAQ come from the germline V gene (reference sequence). Trimming removed 5 bases at V and 2 bases at J, with 13 bases between. The CDR3 runs to 15 residues. The CDR3 loop reads CASSPRRKPYNEQFF. The DNA of the CDR3 is TGTGCCAGCAGCCCCCGGAGAAAGCCCTACAATGAGCAGTTCTTC.

This clone showed up just a few times. This sequence joins TRBV6-1 and TRBJ1-6; 7 bases align to TRBD1. The V segment lost 0 bases and the J segment 8 bases; nucleotides outside the gene matches: 4. This CDR3 region has 15 residues. Germline lookup yields CDR1 MNHNS and CDR2 SASEGT. The CDR3 here is CASSEARGLYSPLHF. The DNA of the CDR3 is TGTGCCAGCAGTGAAGCTAGGGGGCTATATTCACCCCTCCACTTT.

The rearrangement uses TRBV7-8 and TRBJ2-1, with TRBD1 matching over 11 bases. Germline CDR1 SGHVS, CDR2 FQNEAQ. V gave up 2 bases and J gave up 6 bases; unmatched junction bases: 3. CDR3 length: 15 residues. CDR3 nucleotide sequence: TGTGCCAGCAGCTTACGGGACAGGGGGGTCAATGAGCAGTTCTTC. This encodes CASSLRDRGVNEQFF. The entire variable domain, with the rest obtained from reference TRBV7-8 and TRBJ2-1, is as follows: GAGVSQSPRYKVAKRGQDVALRCDPISGHVSLFWYQQALGQGPEFLTYFQNEAQLDKSGLPSDRFFAERPEGSVSTLKIQRTQQEDSAVYLCASSLRDRGVNEQFFGPGTRLTVL.

The chain carries TRBV27 and TRBJ2-3; possible D gene TRBD2, 6 bases. Trimming removed 4 bases at V and 4 bases at J, with 6 bases between. The germline V gene encodes CDR1 MNHEY and CDR2 SMNVEV (reference sequence). The CDR3 has 12 residues. The CDR3 coding sequence is TGTGCCAGCAGTTGGGGGGCAGATACGCAGTATTTT. Translated: CASSWGADTQYF.

This clone came up once. The chain carries TRBV7-3 and TRBJ2-7, with D uncertain. CDR1 and CDR2 from the germline V gene are SGHTA and FQGTGA. This CDR3 comprises 14 residues. Trimming left V 4 bases short and J 3 bases short, with 13 bases between. CDR3 amino acids: CASSSGPKDYEQYF. The CDR3 region has the DNA TGTGCCAGCAGCTCCGGACCTAAGGACTACGAGCAGTACTTC.

The chain combines TRBV4-1 with TRBJ2-2; tentatively, D is TRBD1 (6 bases). Per the germline V gene, CDR1 is MGHRA and CDR2 is YSYEKL. V lost 2 bases and J lost 1, with 8 bases in between. There are 15 residues in the CDR3. CDR3 DNA sequence: TGCGCCAGCAGCCAACCGGGACAGAACACCGGGGAGCTGTTTTTT. As protein: CASSQPGQNTGELFF.

The chain links TRBV7-9 to TRBJ2-5; either TRBD1 or TRBD2 may fit D (5 bases each). Germline assignment: CDR1 SEHNR and CDR2 FQNEAQ (reference sequence). V was trimmed by 2 bases and J by 1 base, leaving 8 bases between them. The CDR3 has 14 amino acids. In DNA, the CDR3 is TGTGCCAGCAGCTTAACGGGGACCCAAGAGACCCAGTACTTC. Translation: CASSLTGTQETQYF.

V is TRBV6-1 and J is TRBJ2-7, with a possible D match to TRBD1 (6 bases). The CDR3 is 15 residues long. From germline, CDR1 is MNHNS and CDR2 SASEGT. Trimming took off 1 base at V and 2 bases at J, with 12 bases between the two ends. The CDR3 protein is CASSEVAGDTYEQYF. The CDR3 coding sequence is TGTGCCAGCAGTGAAGTAGCAGGGGATACCTACGAGCAGTACTTC.

The chain uses TRBV5-1 and TRBJ1-4; 9 bases line up with TRBD1. With 4 bases clipped from V and 8 bases from J, the junction kept 12 bases outside the gene matches. The germline V gene encodes CDR1 SGHRS and CDR2 YFSETQ. The CDR3 extends over 16 amino acids. The CDR3 here is CASSRGQGASLEKLFF. As DNA, the CDR3 is TGCGCCAGCAGCAGGGGACAGGGAGCAAGTTTGGAAAAACTGTTTTTT. The complete variable domain, with remaining parts taken from reference TRBV5-1 and TRBJ1-4, reads KAGVTQTPRYLIKTRGQQVTLSCSPISGHRSVSWYQQTPGQGLQFLFEYFSETQRNKGNFPGRFSGRQFSNSRSEMNVSTLELGDSALYLCASSRGQGASLEKLFFGSGTQLSVL.

The rearrangement uses TRBV4-2 and TRBJ1-5; D not certain. V lost 0 bases and J lost 4, with 4 bases in between. Germline CDR1 reads LGHNA; CDR2 reads YNFKEQ. This CDR3 contains 13 residues. CDR3 DNA sequence: TGTGCCAGCAGCCAAGACAAGAATCAGCCCCAGCATTTT. Its protein product is CASSQDKNQPQHF.

V usage is TRBV19 and J usage is TRBJ2-3; the D call may be TRBD1 or TRBD2 (5 bases each). CDR1 LNHDA and CDR2 SQIVND come from the germline V gene (reference sequence). CDR3 size: 14 residues. The germline V and J ends were trimmed by 6 bases and 0 bases, with 10 bases remaining between them. The CDR3 loop reads CASSTRDSTDTQYF. The CDR3 DNA sequence: TGTGCCAGTAGCACACGGGACAGCACAGATACGCAGTATTTT.

The chain employs TRBV28 and TRBJ2-7; D call uncertain. V was shortened by 6 bases and J by 3 bases, with 9 bases between the two germline ends. The CDR3 is 12 amino acids. Germline V gene sequence: CDR1 MDHEN, CDR2 SYDVKM. This CDR3 reads CASSSRHYEQYF. CDR3 nucleotides: TGTGCCAGCAGCTCCCGACACTACGAGCAGTACTTC.

This clone has a single count. This chain joins TRBV25-1 and TRBJ2-3; possibly TRBD1 for D (5 bases). The germline V and J ends were trimmed by 3 bases and 3 bases, with 10 bases remaining between them. This CDR3 contains 14 residues. Germline V gives CDR1 MGHDK, CDR2 SYGVNS. The CDR3 here is CASSEGQSTDTQYF. Written as DNA, the CDR3 is TGTGCCAGCAGTGAGGGGCAGTCTACAGATACGCAGTATTTT.

This sequence joins TRBV2 and TRBJ2-5, with 9 bases that match TRBD2. V dropped 7 bases and J dropped 1; count of bases not matched to a gene: 7. CDR3 length: 15 amino acids. Germline V gene lookup returns CDR1 SNHLY and CDR2 FYNNEI. The CDR3 here is CASNPSGALQETQYF. CDR3 sequence (DNA): TGTGCCAGCAATCCTAGCGGGGCCCTCCAAGAGACCCAGTACTTC. The full variable domain, with the rest looked up from reference TRBV2 and TRBJ2-5, is EPEVTQTPSHQVTQMGQEVILRCVPISNHLYFYWYRQILGQKVEFLVSFYNNEISEKSEIFDDQFSVERPDGSNFTLKIRSTKLEDSAMYFCASNPSGALQETQYFGPGTRLLVL.

The chain recombines TRBV11-2 with TRBJ2-7; perhaps TRBD1 as D (5 bases). CDR1 is SGHAT, CDR2 FQNNGV, per germline. The CDR3 is 12 residues long. Trimming cost V 4 bases and J 4 bases, with 8 bases left between them. CDR3 nucleotide sequence: TGTGCCAGCAGCTACGACAGTTACGAGCAGTACTTC. This sequence encodes CASSYDSYEQYF.

The chain links TRBV6-5 to TRBJ1-4, with D possibly being TRBD1 (6 bases). V was trimmed by 2 bases and J by 10 bases, leaving 14 bases between them. Germline V CDR1 and CDR2: MNHEY, SVGAGI. CDR3 length equals 14 residues. CDR3 coding DNA: TGTGCCAGCAGTTACGGGCCAGTACAGGGAAAACTGTTTTTT. Encoded protein: CASSYGPVQGKLFF.

The V gene is TRBV27, the J gene TRBJ2-7, with 7 bases that match TRBD1. The V gene's germline CDR1 is MNHEY and CDR2 SMNVEV (reference sequence). The V gene end was trimmed by 5 bases and the J gene end by 0 bases; junction bases not matched to a gene: 10. The CDR3 has 16 residues. The CDR3 spells CASSNMRRGSSYEQYF. The CDR3 coding sequence is TGTGCCAGCAGTAACATGCGCAGGGGGAGCTCCTACGAGCAGTACTTC.

The chain is built from TRBV28 and TRBJ1-6, with 8 bases identical to TRBD1. CDR1 is MDHEN, CDR2 SYDVKM, per germline. The trim removed 6 bases at V and 10 bases at J, leaving 8 bases unmatched. The CDR3 totals 14 residues. The CDR3 nucleotides read TGTGCCAGCAGAACGGACAGGGAAGGGTCACCCCTCCACTTT. Its translation: CASRTDREGSPLHF.